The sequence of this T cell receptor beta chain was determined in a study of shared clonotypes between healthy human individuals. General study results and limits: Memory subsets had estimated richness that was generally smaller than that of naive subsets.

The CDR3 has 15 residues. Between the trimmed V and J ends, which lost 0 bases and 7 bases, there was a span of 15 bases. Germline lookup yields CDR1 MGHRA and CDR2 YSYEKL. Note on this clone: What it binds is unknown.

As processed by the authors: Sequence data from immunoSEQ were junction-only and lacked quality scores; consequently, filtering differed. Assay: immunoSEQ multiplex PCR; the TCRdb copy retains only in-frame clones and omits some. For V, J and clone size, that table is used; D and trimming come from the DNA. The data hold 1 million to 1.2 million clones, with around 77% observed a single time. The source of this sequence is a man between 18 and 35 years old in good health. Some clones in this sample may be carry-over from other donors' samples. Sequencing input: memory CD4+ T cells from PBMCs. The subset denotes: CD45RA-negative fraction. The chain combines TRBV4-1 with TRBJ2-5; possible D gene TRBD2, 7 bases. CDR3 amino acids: CASSQEGAGVGTQYF. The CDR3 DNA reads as TGCGCCAGCAGCCAAGAGGGGGCGGGAGTAGGGACCCAGTACTTC.